This T cell receptor beta chain was documented in a study of graft-versus-host responses after intestinal transplantation. As for the study in general: Recipients were all induced with anti-thymocyte globulin, then given tacrolimus and steroids for 2 to 3 years.

The protocol was immunoSEQ multiplex PCR, while the TCRdb copy is restricted to in-frame clones and leaves out a portion. This table has tens of thousands of clones, roughly 84% appearing once. The germline gives CDR1 MNHEY, CDR2 SVGAGI. V gave up 0 bases and J gave up 2 bases; unmatched junction bases: 7. The CDR3 spans 16 residues. To note about this clone: Its specificity is not known.

Study-level points and caveats: Graft-donor T cell macrochimerism coincided with high graft-versus-host to host-versus-graft clonal ratios in allografts.

The sequences come from unstimulated CD4+ T cells sorted from spleen or lymph node cells, collected before transplant. The chain carries TRBV6-5 and TRBJ2-7; 7 positions match TRBD1. The sequence was collected from a human donor who was the organ donor for an intestinal transplant. CDR3 bases: TGTGCCAGCAGTTACTCAGACTCGGGACAGACCTACGAGCAGTACGTC. Translated: CASSYSDSGQTYEQYV.